Listed below are T cell receptor beta chains from one sample, sequenced in a study of Ad26.COV2.S vaccination and SARS-CoV-2 variants. The repertoire was sequenced with immunoSEQ multiplex PCR; TCRdb's copy has only in-frame clones and lacks some. The table shows some 300,000 clones, with 70% to 90% occurring only once. Sequences were derived from peripheral blood, sampled in a trial of Ad26.COV2.S vaccine versus placebo. The receptor source for this set is a person aged 18-60 years who received the Ad26.COV2.S COVID-19 vaccine or a placebo. The conserved cysteine and the conserved F or W are not part of the CDR3 here.

length: 11; J: TRBJ1-2; V: TRBV7-2; CDR3: ASRGQNQGGYT
length: 13; J: TRBJ2-2; V: TRBV19; CDR3: ASSFGRGGTGELF
length: 12; J: TRBJ1-4; V: TRBV2; CDR3: ASSFQGTNEKLF
length: 11; J: TRBJ1-2; V: TRBV28; CDR3: ASSSPGPYGYT
length: 12; J: TRBJ1-4; V: TRBV27; CDR3: ASSSQGANEKLF
length: 11; J: TRBJ1-4; V: TRBV5-1; CDR3: ASRGRDYEKLF
length: 13; J: TRBJ2-5; V: TRBV30; CDR3: AWSKGGGALETQY
length: 13; J: TRBJ2-5; V: TRBV7-9; CDR3: ASSLAGGSVETQY
length: 13; J: TRBJ1-5; V: TRBV7-8; CDR3: ASSWGRVSNQPQH
length: 13; J: TRBJ1-6; V: TRBV9; CDR3: ASSGGDPRNSPLH
length: 15; J: TRBJ1-1; V: TRBV29-1; CDR3: SVAGTGKISMNTEAF
length: 12; J: TRBJ2-1; V: TRBV18; CDR3: ASSQSGSLIEQF
length: 11; J: TRBJ1-1; V: TRBV5-1; CDR3: ASSLDRNTEAF
length: 10; J: TRBJ2-3; V: TRBV2; CDR3: ASTSGTDTQY
length: 13; J: TRBJ2-2; V: TRBV2; CDR3: ASRGQGARTGELF
length: 10; J: TRBJ2-7; V: TRBV27; CDR3: ASRRTDNEQY
length: 14; J: TRBJ2-3; V: TRBV7-3; CDR3: ASSLTPGASTDTQY
length: 12; J: TRBJ1-3; V: TRBV30; CDR3: AWTGQLSGNTIY
length: 11; J: TRBJ1-2; V: TRBV19; CDR3: ASSIGDYYGYT
length: 13; J: TRBJ2-3; V: TRBV7-9; CDR3: ASSLGGEITDTQY
length: 14; J: TRBJ1-2; V: TRBV19; CDR3: ASSIDFTGANYGYT
length: 13; J: TRBJ1-2; V: TRBV6-5; CDR3: ASSPTDRAGYGYT
length: 13; J: TRBJ1-3; V: TRBV5-5; CDR3: ASSALWGAGNTIY
length: 13; J: TRBJ2-5; V: TRBV9; CDR3: ASSVGARNQETQY
length: 11; J: TRBJ1-2; V: TRBV29-1; CDR3: SVEWGSRDGYT